This TCR beta chain derives from a study of blood T cell repertoires in COVID-19. Whole-study context: Acute and convalescent COVID-19 samples came from the United States, Italy and Spain. PBMCs, B-cell-depleted T cells, or T cells provided the cDNA or gDNA that made up the material.

The CDR3 contains 14 residues. Germline V gene sequence: CDR1 SNHLY, CDR2 FYNNEI. V lost 6 bases to trimming and J lost 4 bases, with 15 bases between them. In the original analysis: For nucleated cells, counts were estimated from reference gene primer amplification. The protocol was immunoSEQ multiplex PCR, while the TCRdb copy is restricted to in-frame clones and leaves out a portion. For V, J and clone size, that table is used; D and trimming come from the DNA. The data contain 100,000 or so clones, about 75% of them singletons. This TCR was recovered from a woman in her 70s with acute or convalescent COVID-19. V usage is TRBV2 and J usage is TRBJ1-2; TRBD1 might be the D (5 bases). The material sequenced was peripheral blood. CDR3 in amino acids: CASRGGANLYGYTF. CDR3 in DNA: TGTGCCAGCAGGGGAGGGGCCAATCTCTATGGCTACACCTTC.